The 17 T cell receptor beta chains listed next were all sequenced from one sample in a study of blood T cell repertoires in COVID-19. Some clones are missing from TCRdb's copy, which holds only in-frame ones; the method was immunoSEQ multiplex PCR. The data show a few hundred thousand clones, with roughly 87% seen just once and under 3% held by the top ten. Material for sequencing was PBMCs or T cells enriched from blood (not recorded which). The source of these receptors is a woman aged 25 to 39 who had recovered from COVID-19.

This chain's CDR3 is CASMGGSYNEQFF. The CDR3 DNA reads as TGTGCCAGCATGGGGGGCTCCTACAATGAGCAGTTCTTC. The chain joins TRBV27 to TRBJ2-1, with a possible D match to TRBD2 (6 bases). Per the germline V gene, CDR1 is MNHEY and CDR2 is SMNVEV (reference sequence). V gave up 7 bases and J gave up 0 bases, with 7 bases separating them. The CDR3 length is 13 residues.

The chain combines TRBV18 with TRBJ2-3; 10 positions agree with TRBD2. This CDR3 spans 16 amino acids. V gave up 1 base and J gave up 3 bases; unmatched junction bases: 4. Germline V lookup: CDR1 KGHSH, CDR2 LQKENI. The chain's CDR3 is CASSPLSGGSTDTQYF. DNA for the CDR3: TGTGCCAGCTCACCACTTAGCGGGGGGTCTACAGATACGCAGTATTTT.

The chain employs TRBV27 and TRBJ2-1, with 7 bases fitting TRBD2. Germline CDR1 MNHEY, CDR2 SMNVEV (reference sequence). The length of the CDR3 is 13 residues. V trimming: 7 bases; J trimming: 6 bases; junction bases outside the gene matches: 6. CDR3 amino acids: CASKFLAVNEQFF. The DNA for the CDR3 is TGTGCCAGCAAATTTCTAGCGGTCAATGAGCAGTTCTTC.

This clone was counted a single time. The V gene is TRBV6-1, the J gene TRBJ2-7, with 11 bases lining up with TRBD1. Germline V gene sequence: CDR1 MNHNS, CDR2 SASEGT. The CDR3 runs to 14 residues. V trimming: 1 base; J trimming: 5 bases; junction bases outside the gene matches: 1. CDR3 in DNA: TGTGCCAGCAGTGAAGGGACAGGGGGCGACGAGCAGTACTTC. This encodes CASSEGTGGDEQYF.

The V call is TRBV14, the J call TRBJ2-3; 10 bases line up with TRBD2. The CDR3 covers 14 residues. V trimming: 9 bases; J trimming: 7 bases; junction bases outside the gene matches: 10. CDR1 and CDR2 (germline): SGHDN, FVKESK. In nucleotides, the CDR3 is TGTGCCAGACAAGGGGGGACTAGCGTCAATACGCAGTATTTT. This encodes CARQGGTSVNTQYF.

V is TRBV10-3 and J is TRBJ1-5, with TRBD1 identical over 7 bases. V was clipped by 6 bases and J by 6 bases; unmatched bases: 5. The CDR3 runs to 13 residues. Germline V gene data show CDR1 as ENHRY and CDR2 as SYGVKD. The CDR3, as DNA: TGTGCCATCAGCGGACAGGTGGGTCAGCCCCAGCATTTT. Its protein product is CAISGQVGQPQHF.

The V gene is TRBV6-1, the J gene TRBJ2-5, with TRBD2 identical over 11 bases. V lost 3 bases, J lost 3 bases, and 6 bases stayed unmatched. CDR1 MNHNS and CDR2 SASEGT come from the germline V gene. CDR3 size: 16 residues. This chain's CDR3 is CASSDPIAGGKETQYF. CDR3 in DNA: TGTGCCAGCAGTGATCCAATAGCGGGGGGGAAAGAGACCCAGTACTTC.

The V call is TRBV7-9, the J call TRBJ1-2; D is possibly TRBD1 (6 bases). The CDR3 runs 14 residues. Trimming removed 5 bases at V and 3 bases at J, with 13 bases between. Germline V gene sequence: CDR1 SEHNR, CDR2 FQNEAQ (reference sequence). The CDR3 nucleotides are TGTGCCAGCAGCCAACAGGGAATTGACTATGGCTACACCTTC. Protein: CASSQQGIDYGYTF.

The CDR3 bases are TGTGCCAGCAGCGGAGGGGAGGGGCCTGGCTACACCTTC. As protein: CASSGGEGPGYTF. The V and J genes are TRBV9 and TRBJ1-2; D is perhaps TRBD1 (5 bases). This CDR3 region has 13 residues. Trimming pared 3 bases from V and 7 bases from J, leaving 13 bases between. CDR1 is SGDLS, CDR2 YYNGEE, per germline.

The chain employs TRBV5-8 and TRBJ2-7; D is unresolved. Looked up from germline, CDR1 is SGHTS and CDR2 is YDEGEE. Deletions cut 4 bases from V and 3 bases from J, with 14 bases between. This CDR3 has 14 amino acids. CDR3 region: CASSVTADIYEQYF. The CDR3, as DNA: TGTGCCAGCAGCGTCACCGCAGATATCTACGAGCAGTACTTC.

The chain employs TRBV4-1 and TRBJ1-5; D may be TRBD1 (5 bases). Germline CDR1 and CDR2: MGHRA and YSYEKL. V lost 7 bases to trimming and J lost 4 bases, with 17 bases between them. The CDR3 loop spans 15 amino acids. CDR3 bases: TGCGCCAGCACTCAGACGATGGGGGGAAATCAGCCCCAGCATTTT. Translating it yields CASTQTMGGNQPQHF.

The chain uses TRBV7-9 and TRBJ2-3; D ambiguous. CDR1 is SEHNR and CDR2 is FQNEAQ in the germline V gene (reference sequence). V lost 1 base, J lost 4 bases, and 9 bases lay in between. The CDR3 covers 14 residues. The CDR3 bases are TGTGCCAGCAGCTTAGACCCAACGGCAGATACGCAGTATTTT. Its protein is CASSLDPTADTQYF. The whole variable domain, remainder taken from reference TRBV7-9 and TRBJ2-3, is DTGVSQNPRHKITKRGQNVTFRCDPISEHNRLYWYRQTLGQGPEFLTYFQNEAQLEKSRLLSDRFSAERPKGSFSTLEIQRTEQGDSAMYLCASSLDPTADTQYFGPGTRLTVL.

The chain carries TRBV9 and TRBJ2-3; D is possibly TRBD2 (5 bases). Germline CDR1 is SGDLS and CDR2 is YYNGEE. Trimming left V 5 bases short and J 6 bases short, with 13 bases between. The CDR3 is made up of 13 amino acids. For the CDR3, the DNA is TGTGCCAGCAGTCCAGGACTTCTCGATACGCAGTATTTT. Amino acids: CASSPGLLDTQYF.

The genes are TRBV3-1 (or the pseudogene TRBV3-2) and TRBJ1-1; unclear D gene. The CDR3 runs 15 residues. Looked up from germline, CDR1 is LGHDT and CDR2 is YNNKEL (reference sequence). V was cut by 4 bases and J by 5 bases, with 17 bases left in between. In DNA, the CDR3 is TGTGCCAGCAGCCCGTGGACGGGGTTTAAAACTGAAGCTTTCTTT. This sequence encodes CASSPWTGFKTEAFF.

The sample holds one count of this clone. The chain carries TRBV7-6 and TRBJ2-1; 13 nucleotides line up with TRBD2. Trimming took 5 bases from V and 4 from J; bases not matched to a gene: 5. The CDR3 spans 16 residues. Germline CDR1 reads SGHVS; CDR2 reads FNYEAQ. In DNA, the CDR3 is TGTGCCAGCAGCGCCCCGGGACTAGCGGGGTACAATGAGCAGTTCTTC. This encodes CASSAPGLAGYNEQFF.

The J gene is TRBJ2-7, the V gene TRBV5-1; 7 bases are shared with TRBD1. V trimming: 5 bases; J trimming: 2 bases; junction bases outside the gene matches: 1. Germline V gene data show CDR1 as SGHRS and CDR2 as YFSETQ. The CDR3 totals 12 residues. The CDR3 region is CASRGQTYEQYF. CDR3 DNA sequence: TGCGCCAGCAGGGGACAGACCTACGAGCAGTACTTC. The full variable domain, in which reference TRBV5-1 and TRBJ2-7 provide the parts outside the CDR3, is KAGVTQTPRYLIKTRGQQVTLSCSPISGHRSVSWYQQTPGQGLQFLFEYFSETQRNKGNFPGRFSGRQFSNSRSEMNVSTLELGDSALYLCASRGQTYEQYFGPGTRLTVT.

This clone was counted between two and nine times. This chain uses TRBV10-3 with TRBJ2-2, with TRBD1 as a possible D gene (6 bases). The V end was cut by 6 bases, the J end by 5 bases, with 16 bases between. Germline V gene data show CDR1 as ENHRY and CDR2 as SYGVKD. The CDR3 is 15 residues long. CDR3 residues: CAIRSEDRSTGELFF. The CDR3 nucleotides are TGTGCCATCAGGTCCGAGGACAGAAGTACCGGGGAGCTGTTTTTT.